The clone carrying this TCR beta chain has a handful of counts. This sample is part of a study of blood T cell repertoires in COVID-19. Profiling relied on immunoSEQ multiplex PCR, and the TCRdb table lists in-frame clones only, not all of them. The data show 250,000 to 350,000 clones, about 85% seen once. Unmatched junction bases numbered 12, after V lost 3 bases and J lost 10 bases. Germline V gene sequence: CDR1 KGHSH, CDR2 LQKENI. This CDR3 is built from 17 residues. V is TRBV18 and J is TRBJ2-1, with 13 bases that match TRBD2. The sequenced sample was peripheral blood. This clonotype was obtained from a woman aged 45-60 years with active or convalescent COVID-19. CDR3 sequence reads: CASSPSITSGRAREQFF. The DNA of the CDR3 is TGTGCCAGCTCACCTTCCATTACTAGCGGGAGGGCACGGGAGCAGTTCTTC.